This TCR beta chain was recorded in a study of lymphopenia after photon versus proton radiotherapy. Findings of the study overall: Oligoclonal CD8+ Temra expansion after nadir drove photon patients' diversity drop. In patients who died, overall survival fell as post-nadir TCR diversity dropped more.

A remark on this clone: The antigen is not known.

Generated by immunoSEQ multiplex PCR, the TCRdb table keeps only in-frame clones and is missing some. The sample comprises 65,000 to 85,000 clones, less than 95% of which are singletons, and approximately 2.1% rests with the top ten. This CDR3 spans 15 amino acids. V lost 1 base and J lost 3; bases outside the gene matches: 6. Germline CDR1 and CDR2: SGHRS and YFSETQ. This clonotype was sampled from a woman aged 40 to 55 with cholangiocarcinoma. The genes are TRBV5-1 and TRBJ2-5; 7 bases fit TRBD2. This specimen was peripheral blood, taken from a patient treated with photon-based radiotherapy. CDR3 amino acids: CASSLTLADEETQYF. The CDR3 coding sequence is TGCGCCAGCAGCTTGACCCTAGCGGACGAAGAGACCCAGTACTTC. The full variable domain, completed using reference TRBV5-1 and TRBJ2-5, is KAGVTQTPRYLIKTRGQQVTLSCSPISGHRSVSWYQQTPGQGLQFLFEYFSETQRNKGNFPGRFSGRQFSNSRSEMNVSTLELGDSALYLCASSLTLADEETQYFGPGTRLLVL.